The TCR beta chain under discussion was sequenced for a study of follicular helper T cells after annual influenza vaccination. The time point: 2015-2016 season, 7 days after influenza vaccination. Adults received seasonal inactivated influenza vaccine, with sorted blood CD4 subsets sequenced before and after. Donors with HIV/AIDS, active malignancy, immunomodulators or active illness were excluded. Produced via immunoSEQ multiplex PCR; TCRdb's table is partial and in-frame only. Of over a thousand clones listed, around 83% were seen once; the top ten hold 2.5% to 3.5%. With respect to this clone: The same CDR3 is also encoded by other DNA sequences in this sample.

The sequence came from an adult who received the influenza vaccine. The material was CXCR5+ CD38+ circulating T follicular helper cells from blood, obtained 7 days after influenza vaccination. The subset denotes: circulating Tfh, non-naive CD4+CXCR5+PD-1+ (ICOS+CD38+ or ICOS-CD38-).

CDR3 bases: TGTGCCAGCAGCCCCGGGACTAGCGGAGCCACCTACGAGCAGTACTTC. This gives the protein CASSPGTSGATYEQYF. This chain connects TRBV5-4 to TRBJ2-7; 11 bases are shared with TRBD2. Germline V gene sequence: CDR1 SGHNT, CDR2 YYREEE (reference sequence). The CDR3 runs 16 residues. Trimming removed 4 bases from V and 2 bases from J; junction bases left unmatched: 8.